The subject of this entry is one T cell receptor (beta chain). No antigen is known for it. This entry belongs to a study of PD-L1 blockade in urothelial cancer. At the level of the study: Beginning in about 2014, patients received atezolizumab, given as 1,200 mg intravenously every 3 weeks. Samples of blood were analyzed 3 weeks (second dose) and 6 weeks after treatment start. Reported median T cell count for blood samples was roughly 140,000. Study conclusions and caveats: Blood clones associated with the tumor expanded more at 3 weeks in durable-benefit patients.

Time point given: pretreatment peripheral blood. The data were produced by immunoSEQ multiplex PCR, yet TCRdb's version contains in-frame clones alone and is incomplete. The profile shows under 60,000 clones, approximately 79% of them singletons. CDR1 is SGHDN and CDR2 is FVKESK in the germline V gene. V was shortened by 2 bases and J by 1 base, with 14 bases between the two germline ends. This CDR3 has 16 amino acids. Specimen: PBMCs, collected around atezolizumab (anti-PD-L1) treatment. J is TRBJ1-1 and V is TRBV14; D gene unclear. This sequence originates from a man between 65 and 80 years old with urothelial cancer. The CDR3 region has the DNA TGTGCCAGCAGCCAAATTCGGCCCGCAGGGAACACTGAAGCTTTCTTT. This codes for CASSQIRPAGNTEAFF. Full variable domain (remainder filled in from reference TRBV14 and TRBJ1-1): EAGVTQFPSHSVIEKGQTVTLRCDPISGHDNLYWYRRVMGKEIKFLLHFVKESKQDESGMPNNRFLAERTGGTYSTLKVQPAELEDSGVYFCASSQIRPAGNTEAFFGQGTRLTVV.